The 27 T cell receptor beta chains reported below all come from one sample, sequenced in a study of T-cell memory formation after mild COVID-19. TCRdb itself ran the 5' RACE reads through MiXCR, one entry per CDR3 protein. The repertoire holds about 310,000 distinct CDR3 sequences, with approximately 19% as singletons. Sequences were obtained from PBMCs or a T cell subset sorted from them (not recorded which). These receptors were obtained from a man aged 18-30 years who had mild COVID-19 (a few samples of this study predate the infection). Cell type and time point are not known.

This sequence joins TRBV7-3 and TRBJ2-2, with TRBD2 as a possible D gene (5 bases). The germline V gene has CDR1 SGHTA and CDR2 FQGTGA. This CDR3 contains 17 residues. V lost 0 bases and J lost 0, with 11 bases in between. The CDR3 loop reads CASSLTSGNPNTGELFF. The CDR3 bases are TGTGCCAGCAGCTTAACTTCGGGAAATCCGAACACCGGGGAGCTGTTTTTT.

In its sample, this clonotype was seen many times. The chain combines TRBV5-1 with TRBJ2-1; D is unclear. The germline gives CDR1 SGHRS, CDR2 YFSETQ. The CDR3 consists of 14 residues. The V end was cut by 0 bases, the J end by 3 bases, with 7 bases between. The CDR3 protein is CASSLDQVYNEQFF. CDR3 sequence (DNA): TGCGCCAGCAGCTTGGACCAGGTCTACAATGAGCAGTTCTTC.

This clonotype was counted a few times. The chain has TRBV4-2 and TRBJ2-3, with 12 bases matching TRBD2. This CDR3 region has 17 residues. CDR1 and CDR2 from the germline V gene are LGHNA and YNFKEQ. The J segment lost 3 bases and the V segment lost 2 bases, leaving 6 bases of the junction unmatched. CDR3 nucleotide sequence: TGTGCCAGCAGCCAACAACCGACTAGCGGGGGAACAGATACGCAGTATTTT. This translates into CASSQQPTSGGTDTQYF.

This clonotype was found a few times. In DNA, the CDR3 is TGTGCCAGCAGCCCGGCGGGACTAGGTGGCGGGGAGCTGTTTTTT. Translation: CASSPAGLGGGELFF. The chain uses TRBV7-6 and TRBJ2-2, with 8 bases lining up with TRBD2. J lost 7 bases, V lost 5 bases, and 9 bases had no gene match. The CDR3 loop spans 15 amino acids. Germline CDR1 reads SGHVS; CDR2 reads FNYEAQ.

The chain links TRBV28 to TRBJ1-1; D gene ambiguous. V lost 1 base, J lost 1 base, and 16 bases lay in between. The CDR3 covers 17 residues. Germline CDR1 and CDR2: MDHEN and SYDVKM. CDR3 bases: TGTGCCAGCAGTTTATTGGGTTTGACTCCCAAGAACACTGAAGCTTTCTTT. Translated, it gives CASSLLGLTPKNTEAFF.

In its sample, this clonotype was seen a few times. V usage is TRBV5-4 and J usage is TRBJ2-2; perhaps TRBD2 as D (8 bases). Trimming took 2 bases from V and 1 from J, leaving 15 bases between them. In germline, CDR1 is SGHNT, CDR2 YYREEE (reference sequence). CDR3 length: 17 residues. CDR3: CASSFREGALNTGELFF. DNA for the CDR3: TGTGCCAGCAGCTTTCGGGAGGGGGCCTTGAACACCGGGGAGCTGTTTTTT.

The chain combines TRBV2 with TRBJ2-7; no clear D. Germline V CDR1 and CDR2: SNHLY, FYNNEI. V was clipped by 11 bases and J by 0 bases, with 11 bases between them. The CDR3 loop spans 12 amino acids. The CDR3 spells CAVQDGSYEQYV. As DNA, the CDR3 is TGTGCCGTTCAGGACGGCTCCTACGAGCAGTACGTC.

The chain has TRBV5-1 and TRBJ2-1; TRBD1 agrees at 10 bases. The ends lost 0 bases at V and 9 bases at J; junction bases unmatched: 9. Germline lookup yields CDR1 SGHRS and CDR2 YFSETQ. The CDR3 has 16 amino acids. The CDR3: CASSLEFVTGGPEQFF. In nucleotides, the CDR3 is TGCGCCAGCAGCTTGGAATTTGTGACAGGGGGCCCTGAGCAGTTCTTC.

For the CDR3, the DNA is TGTGCCAGCAGTTTAAACAGGGATAATGAAAAACTGTTTTTT. Translated: CASSLNRDNEKLFF. The J gene is TRBJ1-4, the V gene TRBV27; D is perhaps TRBD1 (6 bases). The CDR3 length is 14 residues. V lost 2 bases, J lost 4 bases, and 8 bases lay in between. CDR1 and CDR2 from the germline V gene are MNHEY and SMNVEV (reference sequence).

The chain joins TRBV9 to TRBJ2-7; the D is unclear. The germline V gene has CDR1 SGDLS and CDR2 YYNGEE. V lost 0 bases, J lost 2 bases, and 9 bases lay in between. This CDR3 has 14 residues. CDR3 loop: CASSVAFHTYEQYF. The CDR3 DNA reads as TGTGCCAGCAGCGTAGCCTTTCATACCTACGAGCAGTACTTC.

This clonotype was found a few times. The V and J genes are TRBV7-8 and TRBJ2-2, with TRBD2 identical over 9 bases. With V trimmed by 0 bases and J by 1 base, 12 bases remained unmatched. Germline V gives CDR1 SGHVS, CDR2 FQNEAQ. This CDR3 has 20 amino acids. Written as DNA, the CDR3 is TGTGCCAGCAGCTTAGCTGAAGGAGAGAGCGGGGGGCAGAACACCGGGGAGCTGTTTTTT. As protein: CASSLAEGESGGQNTGELFF.

This clonotype was found many times. This chain connects TRBV2 to TRBJ2-3; 8 nucleotides align to TRBD1. The germline CDR1 and CDR2 sequences are SNHLY and FYNNEI. With V trimmed by 6 bases and J by 1 base, 6 bases remained unmatched. This CDR3 spans 15 amino acids. The CDR3 bases are TGTGCCAGCAGCGGAGGACAGGGAGGCACAGATACGCAGTATTTT. This sequence encodes CASSGGQGGTDTQYF.

V and J are TRBV9 and TRBJ2-3, with D perhaps matching TRBD2 (6 bases). Germline CDR1 reads SGDLS; CDR2 reads YYNGEE. The CDR3 runs to 16 residues. V lost 0 bases to trimming and J lost 2 bases, with 13 bases between them. The CDR3 region is CASSVEGGDDTDTQYF. The CDR3 DNA reads TGTGCCAGCAGCGTAGAGGGCGGGGACGACACAGATACGCAGTATTTT.

The gene calls are TRBV28 and TRBJ1-2, with no clear D. CDR3 length: 12 amino acids. Trimming left V 5 bases short and J 5 bases short, with 9 bases between. Germline V gene lookup returns CDR1 MDHEN and CDR2 SYDVKM. The CDR3 here is CASSPDLYGYTF. The CDR3 DNA reads as TGTGCCAGCAGTCCCGACTTGTATGGCTACACCTTC.

This clonotype has a handful of counts. V usage is TRBV28 and J usage is TRBJ1-5, with D unresolved. From germline, CDR1 is MDHEN and CDR2 SYDVKM. This CDR3 region has 13 residues. The V end lost 4 bases, the J end lost 11 bases, and 15 bases lay between the germline ends. The CDR3 here is CASSYATSQAQHF. For the CDR3, the DNA is TGTGCCAGCAGTTATGCGACAAGTCAAGCCCAGCATTTT.

The sample holds a few counts of this clonotype. The rearrangement links TRBV5-1 to TRBJ1-4, with 8 bases fitting TRBD1. This CDR3 is 15 amino acids long. Germline-derived CDR1 and CDR2 are SGHRS and YFSETQ. Trimming took 0 bases from V and 8 from J; bases not matched to a gene: 6. CDR3 DNA sequence: TGCGCCAGCAGCTTGGCCGCAGGGGGCCTCGAAAAACTGTTTTTT. Translation gives CASSLAAGGLEKLFF.

The CDR3 DNA follows: TGCAGTGCGGTGGACAGGGGATCGAACACCATATATTTT. It specifies CSAVDRGSNTIYF. The rearrangement joins TRBV20-1 to TRBJ1-3; 9 bases are shared with TRBD1. V shed 6 bases and J 7 bases; nucleotides not matched to a gene: 7. Germline loops: CDR1 DFQATT, CDR2 SNEGSKA (reference sequence). The CDR3 is 13 amino acids.

This clonotype was detected only a few times. V and J are TRBV6-5 and TRBJ1-1; the match to TRBD1 covers 10 bases. This CDR3 has 19 residues. Trimming cost V 2 bases and J 1 base; bases outside gene matches: 13. The germline CDR1 and CDR2 sequences are MNHEY and SVGAGI. DNA for the CDR3: TGTGCCAGCAGTTACGCGGGACAGGGGAAAGTGAGCCAGAACACTGAAGCTTTCTTT. It encodes CASSYAGQGKVSQNTEAFF.

There are a few counts of this clonotype. The CDR3 sequence is CASSQDVGDRGETQYF. The CDR3 nucleotides read TGCGCCAGCAGCCAAGATGTTGGGGATAGGGGAGAGACCCAGTACTTC. The rearrangement links TRBV4-1 to TRBJ2-5, with D possibly TRBD1 on 5 matching bases. V was pared by 0 bases and J by 4 bases, with 15 bases between. The CDR3 has 16 residues. Looked up from germline, CDR1 is MGHRA and CDR2 is YSYEKL.

The V gene is TRBV7-9, the J gene TRBJ2-7; TRBD1 aligns across 7 bases. The CDR3 is made up of 14 amino acids. V was clipped by 7 bases and J by 3 bases; unmatched bases: 9. Germline V gene lookup returns CDR1 SEHNR and CDR2 FQNEAQ (reference sequence). The chain's CDR3 is CASTLGQEDYEQYF. The CDR3, as DNA: TGTGCCAGCACCCTTGGACAGGAAGACTACGAGCAGTACTTC.

This clonotype was detected many times. The V and J genes are TRBV12-3 or TRBV12-4 and TRBJ2-1; 10 nucleotides align to TRBD1. The trim removed 5 bases at V and 7 bases at J, leaving 5 bases unmatched. The CDR3 extends over 14 amino acids. The CDR3 sequence is CASSPGTGVNEQFF. The DNA for the CDR3 is TGTGCCAGCAGTCCCGGGACAGGGGTTAATGAGCAGTTCTTC.

The chain carries TRBV4-3 and TRBJ2-1; a possible D gene is TRBD2 (5 bases). CDR3 size: 17 residues. CDR1 is LGHNA, CDR2 YSLEER, per germline. The ends were cut back, 0 bases at V and 2 bases at J, with 14 bases in the middle. This CDR3 is CASSQERRTAAYNEQFF. DNA of the CDR3: TGCGCCAGCAGCCAAGAGCGGCGGACTGCGGCCTACAATGAGCAGTTCTTC.

This clonotype was seen a few times. V and J are TRBV7-9 and TRBJ2-5; perhaps TRBD2 as D (5 bases). CDR3 length equals 15 residues. Germline V gene sequence: CDR1 SEHNR, CDR2 FQNEAQ (reference sequence). Trimming removed 2 bases from V and 4 bases from J, with 14 bases in between. CDR3 protein: CASSLTPSPGETQYF. The CDR3, as DNA: TGTGCCAGCAGCTTAACACCTAGCCCGGGAGAGACCCAGTACTTC.

The table lists this clonotype with a few counts. The chain recombines TRBV7-2 with TRBJ2-1, with TRBD1 identical over 9 bases. V gave up 2 bases and J gave up 6 bases; unmatched junction bases: 2. Germline V gene sequence: CDR1 SGHTA, CDR2 FQGNSA. The CDR3 is made up of 14 amino acids. This chain's CDR3 is CASSLPDRGNEQFF. CDR3 DNA sequence: TGTGCCAGCAGCTTACCGGACAGGGGCAATGAGCAGTTCTTC.

Ten or more counts support this clonotype. This chain connects TRBV19 to TRBJ1-1; 7 bases map to TRBD1. Germline V gene data show CDR1 as LNHDA and CDR2 as SQIVND (reference sequence). The CDR3 has 15 residues. V lost 7 bases to trimming and J lost 1 base; unmatched junction nucleotides: 9. The CDR3: CASNSRDRGNTEAFF. The CDR3, as DNA: TGTGCCAGTAACTCGCGGGACAGAGGGAACACTGAAGCTTTCTTT.

The chain carries TRBV10-3 and TRBJ2-7; TRBD2 matches at 7 bases. V lost 5 bases, J lost 2 bases, and 6 bases stayed unmatched. The CDR3 is 14 residues long. Looked up from germline, CDR1 is ENHRY and CDR2 is SYGVKD. The CDR3 loop is CAISWGRDTYEQYF. As DNA, the CDR3 is TGTGCCATCAGTTGGGGGAGGGATACCTACGAGCAGTACTTC.

This clonotype was recorded a few times. The V gene is TRBV10-3, the J gene TRBJ2-5, with TRBD2 matching 12 bases. The V gene's germline CDR1 is ENHRY and CDR2 SYGVKD. The V gene end was trimmed by 6 bases and the J gene end by 5 bases; junction bases not matched to a gene: 16. The CDR3 is 18 amino acids. The CDR3 bases are TGTGCCATCAGGGGACCGGGACTAGCGGGTCGTCCGGGGGAGACCCAGTACTTC. Protein sequence: CAIRGPGLAGRPGETQYF.